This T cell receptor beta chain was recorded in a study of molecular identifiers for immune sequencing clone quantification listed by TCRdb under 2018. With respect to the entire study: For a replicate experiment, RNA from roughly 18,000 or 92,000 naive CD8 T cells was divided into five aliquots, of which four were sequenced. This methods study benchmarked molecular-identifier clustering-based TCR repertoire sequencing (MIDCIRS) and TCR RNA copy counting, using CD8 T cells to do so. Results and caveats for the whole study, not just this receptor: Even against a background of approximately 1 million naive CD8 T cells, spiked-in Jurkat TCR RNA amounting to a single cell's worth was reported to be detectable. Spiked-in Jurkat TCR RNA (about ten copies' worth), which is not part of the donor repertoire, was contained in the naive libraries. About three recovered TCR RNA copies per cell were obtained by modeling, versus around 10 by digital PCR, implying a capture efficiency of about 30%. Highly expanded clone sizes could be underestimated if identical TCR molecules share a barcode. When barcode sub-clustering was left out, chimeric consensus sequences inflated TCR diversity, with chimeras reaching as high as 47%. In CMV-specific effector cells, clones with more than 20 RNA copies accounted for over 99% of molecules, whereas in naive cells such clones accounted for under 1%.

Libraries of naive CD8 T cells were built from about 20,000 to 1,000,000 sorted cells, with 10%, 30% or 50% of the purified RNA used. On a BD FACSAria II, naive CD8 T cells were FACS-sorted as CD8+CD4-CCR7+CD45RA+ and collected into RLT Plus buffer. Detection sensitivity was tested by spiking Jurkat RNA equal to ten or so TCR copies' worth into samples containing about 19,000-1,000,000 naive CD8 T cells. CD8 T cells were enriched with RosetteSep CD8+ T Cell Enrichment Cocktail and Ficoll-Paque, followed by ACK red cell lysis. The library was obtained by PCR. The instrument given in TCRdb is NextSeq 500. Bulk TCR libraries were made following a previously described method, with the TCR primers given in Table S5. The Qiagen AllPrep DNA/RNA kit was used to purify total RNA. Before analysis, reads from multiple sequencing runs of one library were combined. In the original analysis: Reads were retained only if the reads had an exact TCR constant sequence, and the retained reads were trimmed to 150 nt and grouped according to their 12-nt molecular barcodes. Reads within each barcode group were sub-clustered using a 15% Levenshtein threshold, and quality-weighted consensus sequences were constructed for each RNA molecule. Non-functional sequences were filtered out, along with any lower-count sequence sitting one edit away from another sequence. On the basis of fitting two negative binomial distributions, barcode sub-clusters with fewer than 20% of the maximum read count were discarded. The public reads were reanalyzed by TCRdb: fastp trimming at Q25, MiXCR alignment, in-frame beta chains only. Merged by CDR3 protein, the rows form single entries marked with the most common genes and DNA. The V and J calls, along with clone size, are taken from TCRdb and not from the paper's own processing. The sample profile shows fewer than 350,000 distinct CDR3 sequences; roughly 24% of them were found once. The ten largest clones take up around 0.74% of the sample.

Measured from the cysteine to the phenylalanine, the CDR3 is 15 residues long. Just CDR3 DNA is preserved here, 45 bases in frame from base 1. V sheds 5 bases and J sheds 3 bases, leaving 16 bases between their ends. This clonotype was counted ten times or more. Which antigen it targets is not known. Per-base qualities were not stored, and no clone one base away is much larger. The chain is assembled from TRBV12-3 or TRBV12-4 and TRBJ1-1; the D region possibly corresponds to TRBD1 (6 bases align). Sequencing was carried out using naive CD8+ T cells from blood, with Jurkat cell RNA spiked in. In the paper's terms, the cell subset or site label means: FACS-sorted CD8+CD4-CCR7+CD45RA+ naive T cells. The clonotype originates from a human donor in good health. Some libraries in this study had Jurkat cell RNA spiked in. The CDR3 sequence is CASSQDGGRYTEAFF. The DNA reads TGTGCCAGCAGTCAAGACGGGGGGCGCTACACTGAAGCTTTCTTT.